This is a list of T cell receptor beta chains from one sample in a study of blood T cells in healthy people across ages. TCRdb passed the 5' RACE reads through MiXCR, listing each CDR3 protein once. There are about 680,000 distinct CDR3 sequences in the sample; 49% occur only once, and about a third lies in the top ten. The sequencing input was blood. These receptors all stem from a woman aged 55-70 years in good health. The CDR3 runs from the conserved cysteine through the conserved F or W. D genes are given only for firm matches. Not all rows give a size; the values are once, few, many and, for expanded clones, a class.

j_call: TRBJ2-7
clone_size: NA
d_call: NA
v_call: TRBV6-2/TRBV6-3
cdr3_aa: CASTIGSGYEQYF
cdr3_nt: TGTGCCAGCACTATAGGGTCGGGCTACGAGCAGTACTTC

j_call: TRBJ2-3
clone_size: NA
d_call: NA
v_call: TRBV29-1
cdr3_aa: CSVKDGGTQYF
cdr3_nt: TGCAGCGTTAAGGACGGTGGTACGCAGTATTTT

j_call: TRBJ2-4
clone_size: many
d_call: NA
v_call: TRBV5-6
cdr3_aa: CASSLRGNIQYF
cdr3_nt: TGTGCCAGCAGCTTGAGGGGGAACATTCAGTACTTC

j_call: TRBJ2-7
clone_size: NA
d_call: NA
v_call: TRBV20-1
cdr3_aa: CSAKGGGQGDEQYF
cdr3_nt: TGCAGTGCTAAGGGAGGGGGCCAGGGGGACGAGCAGTACTTC

j_call: TRBJ1-4
clone_size: NA
d_call: NA
v_call: TRBV24-1
cdr3_aa: CATSEEGGPAEKLFF
cdr3_nt: TGTGCCACCAGTGAAGAGGGGGGCCCCGCTGAAAAACTGTTTTTT

j_call: TRBJ1-6
clone_size: NA
d_call: TRBD1
v_call: TRBV15
cdr3_aa: CATRKGTGATNSPHHF
cdr3_nt: TGTGCCACCAGGAAAGGGACAGGGGCCACCAATTCACCCCACCACTTT

j_call: TRBJ1-6
clone_size: few
d_call: NA
v_call: TRBV2
cdr3_aa: CASSERVGSSYNSPLHF
cdr3_nt: TGTGCCAGCAGTGAAAGGGTTGGTAGCTCCTATAATTCACCCCTCCACTTT

j_call: TRBJ2-7
clone_size: NA
d_call: NA
v_call: TRBV5-1
cdr3_aa: CASSVDGIYEQYF
cdr3_nt: TGCGCCAGCAGCGTGGACGGGATTTACGAGCAGTACTTC

j_call: TRBJ2-7
clone_size: NA
d_call: NA
v_call: TRBV10-3
cdr3_aa: CAISEPEPYEQYF
cdr3_nt: TGTGCCATCAGTGAGCCAGAGCCTTACGAGCAGTACTTC

j_call: TRBJ2-1
clone_size: NA
d_call: NA
v_call: TRBV7-3
cdr3_aa: CASSLGEGNEQFF
cdr3_nt: TGTGCCAGCAGCTTGGGTGAAGGGAATGAGCAGTTCTTC

j_call: TRBJ2-7
clone_size: NA
d_call: TRBD2
v_call: TRBV7-2
cdr3_aa: CANSGTSAYEQYF
cdr3_nt: TGTGCCAACAGCGGTACTAGCGCCTACGAGCAGTACTTC

j_call: TRBJ1-4
clone_size: few
d_call: NA
v_call: TRBV5-1
cdr3_aa: CASSAKPGPNNEKLFF
cdr3_nt: TGCGCCAGCAGCGCGAAACCGGGACCGAATAATGAAAAACTGTTTTTT

j_call: TRBJ2-7
clone_size: few
d_call: NA
v_call: TRBV7-2
cdr3_aa: CASSFRQGPYEQYF
cdr3_nt: TGTGCCAGCAGCTTTAGGCAGGGGCCGTACGAGCAGTACTTC

j_call: TRBJ2-7
clone_size: NA
d_call: NA
v_call: TRBV28
cdr3_aa: CVSSLAGRAYEQYF
cdr3_nt: TGTGTCAGCAGTTTGGCAGGGAGAGCCTACGAGCAGTACTTC

j_call: TRBJ2-5
clone_size: few
d_call: NA
v_call: TRBV21-1
cdr3_aa: CASSKAARQGKVNQETQYF
cdr3_nt: TGTGCCAGCAGCAAAGCCGCCCGTCAGGGGAAGGTTAACCAAGAGACCCAGTACTTC

j_call: TRBJ1-1
clone_size: few
d_call: NA
v_call: TRBV29-1
cdr3_aa: CSVEGTVLNTEAFF
cdr3_nt: TGCAGCGTTGAAGGGACAGTCCTGAACACTGAAGCTTTCTTT

j_call: TRBJ1-5
clone_size: NA
d_call: NA
v_call: TRBV11-2
cdr3_aa: CASSLVPGPQHF
cdr3_nt: TGTGCCAGCAGCTTAGTTCCGGGGCCCCAGCATTTT

j_call: TRBJ1-4
clone_size: NA
d_call: TRBD1
v_call: TRBV7-9
cdr3_aa: CASRPTGQGATNEKLFF
cdr3_nt: TGTGCCAGCAGACCCACGGGACAGGGGGCAACTAATGAAAAACTGTTTTTT

j_call: TRBJ2-7
clone_size: NA
d_call: TRBD2
v_call: TRBV27
cdr3_aa: CSTSGKYEQYF
cdr3_nt: TGTTCGACTAGCGGGAAGTACGAGCAGTACTTC

j_call: TRBJ2-7
clone_size: NA
d_call: NA
v_call: TRBV3-1
cdr3_aa: CASSHPGTSSYEQYF
cdr3_nt: TGTGCCAGCAGCCATCCCGGGACTTCAAGTTACGAGCAGTACTTC

j_call: TRBJ2-7
clone_size: NA
d_call: NA
v_call: TRBV11-2
cdr3_aa: CASSFGSKVYEQYF
cdr3_nt: TGTGCCAGCAGCTTCGGGTCGAAGGTCTACGAGCAGTACTTC

j_call: TRBJ1-1
clone_size: NA
d_call: TRBD1
v_call: TRBV20-1
cdr3_aa: CSARDSLGQGVGAFF
cdr3_nt: TGCAGTGCTAGAGACTCCCTTGGACAGGGGGTAGGGGCTTTCTTT

j_call: TRBJ1-5
clone_size: NA
d_call: NA
v_call: TRBV21-1
cdr3_aa: CASIPTKDFDQPQHF
cdr3_nt: TGTGCCAGCATCCCGACTAAGGATTTTGATCAGCCCCAGCATTTT

j_call: TRBJ2-2
clone_size: NA
d_call: TRBD2
v_call: TRBV18
cdr3_aa: CASSQGLANTGELFF
cdr3_nt: TGTGCCAGCTCACAGGGACTAGCGAACACCGGGGAGCTGTTTTTT

j_call: TRBJ2-1
clone_size: NA
d_call: TRBD1
v_call: TRBV29-1
cdr3_aa: CSAAGTGGDEQFF
cdr3_nt: TGCAGCGCTGCAGGGACAGGGGGGGATGAGCAGTTCTTC

j_call: TRBJ2-3
clone_size: NA
d_call: TRBD2
v_call: TRBV24-1
cdr3_aa: CATSGTSGRPIEADTQYF
cdr3_nt: TGTGCCACTAGTGGGACTAGCGGGAGACCCATTGAGGCAGATACGCAGTATTTT

j_call: TRBJ2-5
clone_size: few
d_call: TRBD1
v_call: TRBV29-1
cdr3_aa: CSAGQGAIETQYF
cdr3_nt: TGCAGCGCCGGGCAGGGGGCTATCGAGACCCAGTACTTC

j_call: TRBJ2-5
clone_size: few
d_call: TRBD1
v_call: TRBV28
cdr3_aa: CASRDRGGQETQYF
cdr3_nt: TGTGCCAGCAGGGACAGGGGCGGACAAGAGACCCAGTACTTC

j_call: TRBJ2-1
clone_size: NA
d_call: TRBD1
v_call: TRBV4-1
cdr3_aa: CASSQDPQGTTINEQFF
cdr3_nt: TGCGCCAGCAGCCAAGACCCACAGGGGACAACCATCAATGAGCAGTTCTTC

j_call: TRBJ2-1
clone_size: NA
d_call: TRBD2
v_call: TRBV5-1
cdr3_aa: CASSSQTSGIMDEQFF
cdr3_nt: TGCGCCAGCAGCTCCCAGACTAGCGGGATTATGGATGAGCAGTTCTTC

j_call: TRBJ1-2
clone_size: few
d_call: NA
v_call: TRBV6-4
cdr3_aa: CASSDSRGLYGYTF
cdr3_nt: TGTGCCAGCAGTGACTCGAGGGGACTCTATGGCTACACCTTC

j_call: TRBJ2-3
clone_size: few
d_call: NA
v_call: TRBV4-2
cdr3_aa: CASSQGGITDTQYF
cdr3_nt: TGTGCCAGCAGCCAAGGGGGGATCACAGATACGCAGTATTTT

j_call: TRBJ2-5
clone_size: NA
d_call: TRBD2
v_call: TRBV7-9
cdr3_aa: CASSFWGLAGVGETQYF
cdr3_nt: TGTGCCAGCAGCTTCTGGGGACTAGCGGGAGTGGGGGAGACCCAGTACTTC

j_call: TRBJ1-2
clone_size: NA
d_call: NA
v_call: TRBV29-1
cdr3_aa: CSVGLSYGYTF
cdr3_nt: TGCAGCGTTGGATTGAGTTATGGCTACACCTTC

j_call: TRBJ2-7
clone_size: few
d_call: NA
v_call: TRBV29-1
cdr3_aa: CSAKRADSYEQYF
cdr3_nt: TGCAGCGCTAAGCGGGCCGACTCCTACGAGCAGTACTTC

j_call: TRBJ2-2
clone_size: NA
d_call: TRBD1
v_call: TRBV5-1
cdr3_aa: CASSPSTGGVSGELFF
cdr3_nt: TGCGCCAGCAGCCCGTCGACAGGGGGCGTATCCGGGGAGCTGTTTTTT

j_call: TRBJ2-1
clone_size: few
d_call: NA
v_call: TRBV12-3/TRBV12-4
cdr3_aa: CASRPVLDGDEQFF
cdr3_nt: TGTGCCAGCAGGCCGGTACTAGACGGCGATGAGCAGTTCTTC

j_call: TRBJ2-7
clone_size: NA
d_call: TRBD2
v_call: TRBV5-1
cdr3_aa: CASSSLLARSSYEQYF
cdr3_nt: TGCGCCAGCAGCAGCCTACTAGCGCGAAGCTCCTACGAGCAGTACTTC

j_call: TRBJ1-6
clone_size: few
d_call: TRBD1
v_call: TRBV6-6
cdr3_aa: CASSYTGVRSPLHF
cdr3_nt: TGTGCCAGCAGTTACACAGGGGTCCGCTCACCCCTCCACTTT

j_call: TRBJ2-1
clone_size: NA
d_call: NA
v_call: TRBV5-6
cdr3_aa: CASSLYRAGDNEQFF
cdr3_nt: TGTGCCAGCAGCTTGTATCGGGCAGGGGACAATGAGCAGTTCTTC

j_call: TRBJ2-7
clone_size: many
d_call: NA
v_call: TRBV27
cdr3_aa: CASSLSVATYEQYF
cdr3_nt: TGTGCCAGCAGTTTATCGGTGGCGACCTACGAGCAGTACTTC

j_call: TRBJ2-7
clone_size: NA
d_call: TRBD2
v_call: TRBV11-2
cdr3_aa: CASSKVLAASSYEQYF
cdr3_nt: TGTGCCAGCAGCAAAGTACTAGCGGCCTCATCCTACGAGCAGTACTTC

j_call: TRBJ2-6
clone_size: NA
d_call: NA
v_call: TRBV12-3/TRBV12-4
cdr3_aa: CASSDREANVLTF
cdr3_nt: TGTGCCAGCAGCGATAGAGAGGCCAACGTCCTGACTTTC

j_call: TRBJ1-1
clone_size: NA
d_call: NA
v_call: TRBV4-3
cdr3_aa: CASTGASNTKAFF
cdr3_nt: TGCGCCAGCACAGGGGCCTCGAACACTAAAGCTTTCTTT

j_call: TRBJ2-5
clone_size: NA
d_call: NA
v_call: TRBV25-1
cdr3_aa: CASSESPETQYF
cdr3_nt: TGTGCCAGCAGTGAATCTCCGGAGACCCAGTACTTC

j_call: TRBJ1-1
clone_size: NA
d_call: TRBD1
v_call: TRBV7-9
cdr3_aa: CASGKGAMNTEAFF
cdr3_nt: TGTGCCAGCGGTAAGGGGGCGATGAACACTGAAGCTTTCTTT

j_call: TRBJ1-1
clone_size: NA
d_call: NA
v_call: TRBV12-3/TRBV12-4
cdr3_aa: CASRIKNTEAFF
cdr3_nt: TGTGCCAGCAGGATCAAGAACACTGAAGCTTTCTTT

j_call: TRBJ2-7
clone_size: NA
d_call: NA
v_call: TRBV2
cdr3_aa: CASSEPRGMPTRSQYF
cdr3_nt: TGTGCCAGCAGTGAGCCCCGGGGGATGCCTACCAGATCACAGTACTTC

j_call: TRBJ1-2
clone_size: NA
d_call: TRBD1
v_call: TRBV18
cdr3_aa: CASSPEQGIFGYTF
cdr3_nt: TGTGCCAGCTCACCAGAACAGGGGATCTTTGGCTACACCTTC

j_call: TRBJ2-5
clone_size: NA
d_call: TRBD1
v_call: TRBV6-1
cdr3_aa: CASRKDRGYPETQYF
cdr3_nt: TGTGCCAGCAGGAAAGACAGGGGATATCCCGAGACCCAGTACTTC

j_call: TRBJ2-7
clone_size: NA
d_call: NA
v_call: TRBV28
cdr3_aa: CASSLQQGAYEQYF
cdr3_nt: TGTGCCAGCAGTCTCCAACAGGGAGCCTACGAGCAGTACTTC

j_call: TRBJ2-7
clone_size: NA
d_call: NA
v_call: TRBV9
cdr3_aa: CASSARGHTYEQYF
cdr3_nt: TGTGCCAGCAGCGCCCGAGGGCATACCTACGAGCAGTACTTC

j_call: TRBJ2-6
clone_size: NA
d_call: NA
v_call: TRBV9
cdr3_aa: CASSHSLGASGADVLTF
cdr3_nt: TGTGCCAGCAGCCATTCTCTCGGAGCATCTGGGGCCGACGTCCTGACTTTC